This TCR beta chain is from a study of OX40 agonist ivuxolimab in advanced cancers. In the study overall: Patients received intravenous ivuxolimab every 2 weeks at 0.01 to 10 mg/kg.

The CDR3 runs to 18 residues. V dropped 2 bases and J dropped 4; count of bases not matched to a gene: 9. Germline values: CDR1 MRHNA, CDR2 SNTAGT. To note about this clone: Its antigen is still unknown.

This table comes from immunoSEQ multiplex PCR, and its TCRdb copy is limited to in-frame clones, with some not included. The data hold about 54,000 clones, with 80% to 90% observed a single time. Study-wide results and caveats: Averaging showed that CD8+ T cells had more expanded clones than CD4+ did.

This clonotype originated in an adult with an advanced solid tumor such as melanoma, head and neck, liver or kidney cancer. The material was CD4+ or CD8+ T cells sorted from blood, obtained in a trial of the OX40 agonist ivuxolimab. The chain recombines TRBV6-4 with TRBJ2-5, with 14 bases that match TRBD2. As DNA, the CDR3 is TGTGCCAGCAGTGACCCTCTCCAGGGACTAGCGGGAGTAGAGACCCAGTACTTC. As protein: CASSDPLQGLAGVETQYF.